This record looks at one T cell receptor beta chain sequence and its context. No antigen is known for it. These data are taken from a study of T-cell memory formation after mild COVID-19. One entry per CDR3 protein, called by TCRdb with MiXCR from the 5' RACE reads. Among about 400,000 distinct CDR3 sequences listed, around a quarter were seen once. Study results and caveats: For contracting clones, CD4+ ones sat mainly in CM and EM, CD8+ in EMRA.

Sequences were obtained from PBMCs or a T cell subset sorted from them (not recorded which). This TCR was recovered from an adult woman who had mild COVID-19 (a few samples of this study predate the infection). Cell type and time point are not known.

The CDR3 here is CASSFRDSISGNTIYF. The CDR3 bases are TGTGCCAGCAGTTTCCGGGACAGCATCTCTGGAAACACCATATATTTT. The chain employs TRBV12-3 or TRBV12-4 and TRBJ1-3; 7 positions agree with TRBD1. The CDR3 is 16 amino acids. V lost 3 bases to trimming and J lost 0 bases; unmatched junction nucleotides: 5.